There are a few counts of the clone carrying this T cell receptor (beta chain). Antigen specificity is unknown. The data were obtained in a study of T-cell reconstitution after alpha-beta-depleted transplantation in children. Notes on the study in general: Some patients' high day-60 TCRbeta diversity was traced to surviving recipient T cells and thymic progenitors. T-cell counts and diversity at one year post-transplant came mainly from newly produced T cells. Reports say that about two months after transplant, the alpha-beta T cells came out of several hundred graft clones that had expanded.

Preparation of the TCRbeta library involved a method that used unique molecular identifiers. TCRdb independently ran MiXCR on the PCR reads; one entry per CDR3 protein. This table holds approximately 1,000,000 distinct CDR3 sequences, roughly 31% found once. V lost 3 bases and J lost 3; bases outside the gene matches: 7. Germline V lookup: CDR1 MNHEY, CDR2 SMNVEV (reference sequence). The CDR3 runs to 17 residues. This sequence was found in a boy younger than two who had a stem cell transplant for SCID, so the T cells may come from the graft donor. V usage is TRBV27 and J usage is TRBJ2-6; 8 bases align to TRBD1. The specimen was PBMCs, mostly from graft donor cells, collected 360 days after TCRalphabeta/CD19-depleted stem cell transplant. The CDR3 is CASSLDRAWGGANVLTF. The CDR3 region has the DNA TGTGCCAGCAGTTTGGACAGGGCCTGGGGTGGGGCCAACGTCCTGACTTTC.